The 10 T cell receptor beta chains in this list originate from one sample, sequenced in a study of control samples from healthy donors and cancer patients. Repertoires were generated with immunoSEQ multiplex PCR, while TCRdb's copy carries only in-frame clones and drops some. The repertoire holds tens of thousands of clones, under 90% seen once, with over 8% in the top ten. Material: PBMCs. The receptor set was obtained from a woman in her fifties or sixties with colorectal cancer.

The rearrangement joins TRBV2 to TRBJ1-1; 8 nucleotides agree with TRBD1. CDR1 is SNHLY, CDR2 FYNNEI, per germline. The CDR3 covers 14 residues. V was clipped by 1 base and J by 4 bases; unmatched bases: 2. CDR3 sequence: CASSEDTGGTEAFF. In DNA form, the CDR3 reads TGTGCCAGCAGTGAAGACACAGGGGGCACTGAAGCTTTCTTT.

This chain connects TRBV30 to TRBJ1-2; no definite D call. This CDR3 region has 11 residues. The V and J ends lost 4 bases and 2 bases respectively, with 5 bases between them. Per germline, CDR1 GTSNPN and CDR2 SVGIG (reference sequence). The CDR3 sequence is CAWTENYGYTF. The CDR3 region has the DNA TGTGCCTGGACAGAGAACTATGGCTACACCTTC. Full variable domain (outside the CDR3, taken from reference TRBV30 and TRBJ1-2): SQTIHQWPATLVQPVGSPLSLECTVEGTSNPNLYWYRQAAGRGLQLLFYSVGIGQISSEVPQNLSASRPQDRQFILSSKKLLLSDSGFYLCAWTENYGYTFGSGTRLTVV.

The chain is built from TRBV6-5 and TRBJ1-5; D gene unclear. The germline V gene has CDR1 MNHEY and CDR2 SVGAGI. The CDR3 length is 14 residues. The V and J ends lost 6 bases and 0 bases respectively, with 9 bases between them. The CDR3 DNA reads as TGTGCCAGCAGCCGAAGGGATAGCAATCAGCCCCAGCATTTT. This sequence encodes CASSRRDSNQPQHF.

The chain joins TRBV6-1 to TRBJ2-3, with D possibly TRBD2 on 6 matching bases. The ends were cut back, 4 bases at V and 1 base at J, with 15 bases in the middle. The germline gives CDR1 MNHNS, CDR2 SASEGT. The CDR3 length is 16 residues. The CDR3 spells CASSGGRLGRTDTQYF. CDR3 DNA: TGTGCCAGCAGTGGGGGAAGACTAGGGCGCACAGATACGCAGTATTTT.

The chain combines TRBV19 with TRBJ1-2, with a weak D call TRBD1 (6 bases). The germline V and J ends were trimmed by 0 bases and 3 bases, with 11 bases remaining between them. CDR3 length equals 15 residues. Germline V gene lookup returns CDR1 LNHDA and CDR2 SQIVND (reference sequence). This CDR3 is CASSIDHRVHYGYTF. In DNA form, the CDR3 reads TGTGCCAGTAGTATAGATCACAGGGTCCACTATGGCTACACCTTC.

This clone was detected only once. The chain links TRBV28 to TRBJ1-4; TRBD1 aligns across 7 bases. This CDR3 has 14 amino acids. Trimming took 5 bases from V and 8 from J; bases not matched to a gene: 8. Germline CDR1 reads MDHEN; CDR2 reads SYDVKM. CDR3 residues: CASSRGMGQEKLFF. CDR3 in DNA: TGTGCCAGCAGTCGGGGGATGGGACAGGAAAAACTGTTTTTT.

The chain has TRBV3-1 (or the pseudogene TRBV3-2) and TRBJ2-3; D is perhaps TRBD2 (7 bases). Deletions cut 5 bases from V and 3 bases from J, with 15 bases between. Germline lookup yields CDR1 LGHDT and CDR2 YNNKEL (reference sequence). The CDR3 loop spans 15 amino acids. The CDR3 sequence: CASSYRGAGTDTQYF. CDR3 DNA sequence: TGTGCCAGCAGCTACCGGGGGGCTGGGACAGATACGCAGTATTTT.

V usage is TRBV2 and J usage is TRBJ1-4, with a weak D call TRBD1 (6 bases). CDR3 length equals 13 residues. The V gene's germline CDR1 is SNHLY and CDR2 FYNNEI. V shed 3 bases and J shed 8 bases, with 10 bases lying between them. The CDR3 sequence: CASSEEGGEKLFF. Written as DNA, the CDR3 is TGTGCCAGCAGTGAGGAGGGGGGAGAAAAACTGTTTTTT.

The chain joins TRBV4-1 to TRBJ1-4, with 7 bases fitting TRBD1. CDR1 is MGHRA, CDR2 YSYEKL, per germline. V lost 0 bases, J lost 10 bases, and 11 bases stayed unmatched. This CDR3 is 16 amino acids long. The CDR3 reads CASSQEGVGTAGKLFF. The CDR3 region has the DNA TGCGCCAGCAGCCAAGAAGGAGTTGGGACAGCCGGAAAACTGTTTTTT.

V is TRBV27 and J is TRBJ1-1; D not resolved. V gave up 4 bases and J gave up 2 bases, with 8 bases separating them. This CDR3 comprises 13 residues. Germline loops: CDR1 MNHEY, CDR2 SMNVEV (reference sequence). The CDR3 spells CASSSIANTEAFF. As DNA, the CDR3 is TGTGCCAGCAGTTCTATAGCAAACACTGAAGCTTTCTTT.